Following are 12 T cell receptor beta chains from one sample sequenced in a study of early T cells in non-severe SARS-CoV-2 infection. TCRdb re-called the 5' RACE reads with MiXCR, one entry per CDR3 protein. The sample holds 52,000 or so distinct CDR3 sequences, about an eighth seen once. The sample consisted of whole blood. The origin of the receptors is an adult who was a healthcare worker with PCR-confirmed SARS-CoV-2 infection or an uninfected control (not recorded which).

This clonotype was seen many times. The chain links TRBV14 to TRBJ2-7, with D perhaps matching TRBD2 (6 bases). The CDR3 length is 13 residues. Trimming left V 4 bases short and J 2 bases short, with 9 bases between. The germline gives CDR1 SGHDN, CDR2 FVKESK. CDR3 nucleotides: TGTGCCAGCAGCCGGAGGGGCGCCTACGAGCAGTACTTC. Its protein product is CASSRRGAYEQYF.

The rearrangement uses TRBV5-5 and TRBJ1-4; a possible D gene is TRBD1 (5 bases). The V end was cut by 3 bases, the J end by 5 bases, with 14 bases between. Germline V gives CDR1 SGHKS, CDR2 YYEKEE (reference sequence). This CDR3 has 15 residues. CDR3 residues: CASSSPGRGNEKLFF. The CDR3 DNA is TGTGCCAGCAGCTCTCCGGGACGAGGAAATGAAAAACTGTTTTTT. Variable domain in full (rest from reference TRBV5-5 and TRBJ1-4): DAGVTQSPTHLIKTRGQQVTLRCSPISGHKSVSWYQQVLGQGPQFIFQYYEKEERGRGNFPDRFSARQFPNYSSELNVNALLLGDSALYLCASSSPGRGNEKLFFGSGTQLSVL.

In regard to this clonotype: The junction departs from the called germline gene at one end, perhaps through a read error. CDR3 in DNA: TGTGCTAGCAGCTACATAACTAGCGGGGCCCCCTGGGGTGAGCAGTTCTTC. Translated: CASSYITSGAPWGEQFF. The chain has TRBV7-3 and TRBJ2-1, with TRBD2 matching over 10 bases. The CDR3 is 17 residues long. Germline V gives CDR1 SGHTA, CDR2 FQGTGA.

This sequence joins TRBV18 and TRBJ2-3; 9 bases are a match to TRBD2. Losses at the gene ends were 3 bases for V and 4 bases for J; bases not matched to a gene: 2. CDR3 size: 14 residues. In germline, CDR1 is KGHSH, CDR2 LQKENI. Written as DNA, the CDR3 is TGTGCCAGCTCACCCGGACTAGCGTCAGATACGCAGTATTTT. Its protein is CASSPGLASDTQYF.

This clonotype was counted many times. As DNA, the CDR3 is TGTGCCAGCAGCTCATACAGGGTTAACTACGAGCAGTACTTC. Translated, it gives CASSSYRVNYEQYF. The rearrangement uses TRBV5-6 and TRBJ2-7; D perhaps matches TRBD1 (6 bases). Germline values: CDR1 SGHDT, CDR2 YYEEEE. V lost 3 bases and J lost 3, with 13 bases in between. CDR3 size: 14 residues.

The V call is TRBV7-9, the J call TRBJ2-3; tentatively, D is TRBD1 (5 bases). CDR1 and CDR2 (germline): SEHNR, FQNEAQ (reference sequence). CDR3 length equals 13 residues. Trimming removed 4 bases at V and 5 bases at J, with 10 bases between. DNA of the CDR3: TGTGCCAGCAGCTCAAAAGGGGAAGATACGCAGTATTTT. Translation: CASSSKGEDTQYF.

V and J are TRBV19 and TRBJ1-1; weak D call: TRBD1 (5 bases). Trimming removed 5 bases at V and 1 base at J, with 8 bases between. The CDR3 sequence is 13 residues long. Germline V CDR1 and CDR2: LNHDA, SQIVND (reference sequence). The chain's CDR3 is CASSAGWNTEAFF. The CDR3 DNA reads as TGTGCCAGTAGTGCAGGGTGGAACACTGAAGCTTTCTTT.

The rearrangement joins TRBV7-9 to TRBJ2-7; D is perhaps TRBD2 (5 bases). Germline assignment: CDR1 SEHNR and CDR2 FQNEAQ (reference sequence). The CDR3 length is 14 residues. Trimming removed 5 bases from V and 1 base from J, with 12 bases in between. CDR3 in amino acids: CASSPEGRSYEQYF. The CDR3 DNA follows: TGTGCCAGCAGCCCCGAGGGCCGGTCCTACGAGCAGTACTTC.

In its sample, this clonotype was seen a few times. The chain recombines TRBV5-8 with TRBJ2-1; TRBD2 agrees at 8 bases. This CDR3 is built from 15 residues. With V trimmed by 4 bases and J by 4 bases, 7 bases remained unmatched. Germline CDR1 is SGHTS and CDR2 is YDEGEE. The CDR3: CASSPRLALYNEQFF. The CDR3, as DNA: TGTGCCAGCAGCCCTAGACTAGCGTTGTACAATGAGCAGTTCTTC.

The V call is TRBV11-2, the J call TRBJ2-1; no reliable D call. Trimming removed 4 bases at V and 10 bases at J, with 17 bases between. The CDR3 sequence is 14 residues long. Germline values: CDR1 SGHAT, CDR2 FQNNGV. CDR3 nucleotide sequence: TGTGCCAGCAGCTCCCCTCGACTGCAAGGCGAGCAGTTCTTC. Its translation: CASSSPRLQGEQFF.

This chain links TRBV9 with TRBJ1-4; D gene uncertain. Trimming left V 4 bases short and J 1 base short, with 8 bases between. The CDR3 loop spans 14 amino acids. Germline CDR1 reads SGDLS; CDR2 reads YYNGEE. The CDR3 bases are TGTGCCAGCAGCCCGTCAGGAACTAATGAAAAACTGTTTTTT. Translating gives CASSPSGTNEKLFF.

V gene TRBV10-3 combines with J gene TRBJ1-5; D is possibly TRBD1 (6 bases). V was clipped by 3 bases and J by 2 bases, with 11 bases between them. The CDR3 sequence is 15 residues long. Germline loops: CDR1 ENHRY, CDR2 SYGVKD. CDR3 DNA sequence: TGTGCCATCAGTGACCAGGGGCAAGGCAATCAGCCCCAGCATTTT. Translated, it gives CAISDQGQGNQPQHF.